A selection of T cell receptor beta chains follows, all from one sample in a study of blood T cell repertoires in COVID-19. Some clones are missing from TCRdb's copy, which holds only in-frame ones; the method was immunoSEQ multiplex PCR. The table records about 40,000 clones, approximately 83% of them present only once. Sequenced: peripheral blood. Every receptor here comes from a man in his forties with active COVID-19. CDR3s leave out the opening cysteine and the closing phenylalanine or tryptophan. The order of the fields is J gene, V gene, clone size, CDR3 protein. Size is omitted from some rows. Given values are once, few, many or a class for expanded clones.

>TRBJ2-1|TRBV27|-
ASSSRASWGGDEQF
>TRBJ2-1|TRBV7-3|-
ASSFRRGNEQF
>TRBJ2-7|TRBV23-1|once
ASTPPPPLVAEAPYEQY
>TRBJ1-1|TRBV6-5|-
ASQQGAGTEAF
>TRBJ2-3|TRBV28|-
AIRDRVATDTQY
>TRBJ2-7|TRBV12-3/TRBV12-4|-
ASSPAGYEQY
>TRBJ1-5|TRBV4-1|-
ASSHLRGGIDNQPQH
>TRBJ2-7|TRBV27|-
ASSLSLAYEQY
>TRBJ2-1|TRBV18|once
ASSPSQANNEQF
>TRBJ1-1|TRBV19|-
ASSRNTANTEAF
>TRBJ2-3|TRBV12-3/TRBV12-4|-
ASSLASTDTQY
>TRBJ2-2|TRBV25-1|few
ASSPLGQNTGELF
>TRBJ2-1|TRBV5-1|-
ASSLDRAGGAREQF
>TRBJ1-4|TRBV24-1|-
ATSDRTGGEKLF
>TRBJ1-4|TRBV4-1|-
ASSQGNRDNEKLF
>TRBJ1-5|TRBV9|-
ASSVGTGGYQPQH
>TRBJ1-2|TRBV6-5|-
ASLGTEPNYGYT
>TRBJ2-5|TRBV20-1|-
SASAGDYNQETQY
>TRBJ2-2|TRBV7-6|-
ASSDSGTRYTGELF
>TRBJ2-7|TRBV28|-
ASSSLLAGGAEQY
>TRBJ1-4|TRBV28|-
ASSSGGGGQSNEKLF
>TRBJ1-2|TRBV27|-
ASRTTTGDYGYT
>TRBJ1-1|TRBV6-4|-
ASSRGQGGTEAF
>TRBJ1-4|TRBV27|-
ASPTPGDWEKLF
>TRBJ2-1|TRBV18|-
ASSPLTGASGNEQF
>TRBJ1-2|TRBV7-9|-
ASSFIGVDGYT
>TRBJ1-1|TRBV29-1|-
SVRQLMNTEAF
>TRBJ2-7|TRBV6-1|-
ASSDEGTGGSYEQY
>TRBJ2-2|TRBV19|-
ASSIVGGNGELF
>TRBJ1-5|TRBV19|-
ASSVTGTGRNQPQH
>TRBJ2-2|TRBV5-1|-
ASSARQGVSTGELF
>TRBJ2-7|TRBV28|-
ASSLAVRGTYEQY
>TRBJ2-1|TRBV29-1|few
SVSPGQGREQF
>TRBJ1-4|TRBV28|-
ASSPRQGANEKLF
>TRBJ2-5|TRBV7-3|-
ASSPIGGAGETQY
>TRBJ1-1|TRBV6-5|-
ASKRSGNLNTEAF
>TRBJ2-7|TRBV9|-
ASSVGSGSGGYEQY